This paragraph reports one T cell receptor (beta chain). Antigen unknown. The data were obtained in a study of cytomegalovirus exposure and HLA in healthy donors. Study outcomes and limitations: Among TCR beta chains of equal frequency, HLA-associated ones were more clonally expanded in a later analysis. In a later analysis, TCR beta V- and J-gene trimming was associated with a missense DCLRE1C variant. Among TCR sequences, most were rare, though some public TCRs appeared in many donors.

Primers for the PCR totalled 60 Vbeta and 13 Jbeta. Sequenced by immunoSEQ multiplex PCR; TCRdb stores in-frame clones only, minus some. The data show more than 150,000 clones, 75% to 80% seen once. Germline V gives CDR1 SGHRS, CDR2 YFSETQ. This CDR3 region has 16 residues. After removal of 4 bases from V and 8 bases from J, the junction contained 16 bases not matched to a gene. Sequences were obtained from PBMCs. The V call is TRBV5-1, the J call TRBJ1-2; 8 bases align to TRBD1. The receptor comes from a man aged 45-60 years in good health and CMV-seropositive. This CDR3 is CASSLTRTGTSGGYTF. Written as DNA, the CDR3 is TGCGCCAGCAGCCTGACCCGGACAGGGACGTCTGGAGGCTACACCTTC.